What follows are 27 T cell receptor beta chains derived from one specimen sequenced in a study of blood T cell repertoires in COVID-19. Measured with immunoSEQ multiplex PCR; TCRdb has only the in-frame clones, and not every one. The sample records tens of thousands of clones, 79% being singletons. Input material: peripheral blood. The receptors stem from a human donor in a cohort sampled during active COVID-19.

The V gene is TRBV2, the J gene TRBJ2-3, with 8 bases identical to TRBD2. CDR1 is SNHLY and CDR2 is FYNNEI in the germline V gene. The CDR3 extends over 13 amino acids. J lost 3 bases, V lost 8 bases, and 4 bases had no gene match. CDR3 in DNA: TGTGCCAGCCAGCGGGAGCGGACAGATACGCAGTATTTT. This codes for CASQRERTDTQYF.

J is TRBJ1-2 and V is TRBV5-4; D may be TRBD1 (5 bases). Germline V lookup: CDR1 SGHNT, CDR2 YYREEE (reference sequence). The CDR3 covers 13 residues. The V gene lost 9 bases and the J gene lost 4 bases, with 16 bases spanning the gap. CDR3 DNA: TGTGCCACCCGGGACCGCGGGGCCTATGGCTACACCTTC. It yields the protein CATRDRGAYGYTF.

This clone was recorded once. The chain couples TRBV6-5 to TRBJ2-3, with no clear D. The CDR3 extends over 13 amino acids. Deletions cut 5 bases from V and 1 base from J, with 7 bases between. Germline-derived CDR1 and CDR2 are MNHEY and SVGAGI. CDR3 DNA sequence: TGTGCCAGCAGTCGGCAGGGCACAGATACGCAGTATTTT. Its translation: CASSRQGTDTQYF.

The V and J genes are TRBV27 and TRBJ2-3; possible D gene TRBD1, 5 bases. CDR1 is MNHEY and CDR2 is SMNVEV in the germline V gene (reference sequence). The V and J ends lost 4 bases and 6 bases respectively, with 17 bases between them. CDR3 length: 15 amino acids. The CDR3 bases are TGTGCCAGCAGTTACACCACGGCGAAGGGGGATACGCAGTATTTT. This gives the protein CASSYTTAKGDTQYF.

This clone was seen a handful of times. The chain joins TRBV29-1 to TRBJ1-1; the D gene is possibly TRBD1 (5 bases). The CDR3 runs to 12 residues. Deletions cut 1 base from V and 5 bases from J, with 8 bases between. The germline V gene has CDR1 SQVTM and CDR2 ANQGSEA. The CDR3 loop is CSVEGGTTEAFF. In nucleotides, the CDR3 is TGCAGCGTTGAAGGCGGGACGACTGAAGCTTTCTTT.

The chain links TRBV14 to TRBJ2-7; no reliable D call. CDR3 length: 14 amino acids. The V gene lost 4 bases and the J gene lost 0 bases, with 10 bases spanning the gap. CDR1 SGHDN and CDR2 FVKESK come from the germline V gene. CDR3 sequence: CASSRLDNSYEQYF. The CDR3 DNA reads TGTGCCAGCAGCCGGTTAGACAACTCCTACGAGCAGTACTTC.

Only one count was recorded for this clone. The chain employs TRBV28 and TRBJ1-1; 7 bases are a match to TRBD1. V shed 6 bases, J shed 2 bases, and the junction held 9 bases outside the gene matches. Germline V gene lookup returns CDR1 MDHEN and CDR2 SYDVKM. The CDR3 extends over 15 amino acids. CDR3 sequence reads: CASRLAGTANTEAFF. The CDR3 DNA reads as TGTGCCAGCAGGTTAGCCGGGACAGCCAACACTGAAGCTTTCTTT.

Here the CDR3 reads CASSDVGTGSETQYF. CDR3 bases: TGTGCCAGCAGTGATGTTGGGACAGGGTCAGAGACCCAGTACTTC. This chain uses TRBV6-1 with TRBJ2-5; TRBD1 matches at 9 bases. V was pared by 3 bases and J by 4 bases, with 6 bases of the junction left unmatched. Germline V lookup: CDR1 MNHNS, CDR2 SASEGT. CDR3 length: 15 amino acids.

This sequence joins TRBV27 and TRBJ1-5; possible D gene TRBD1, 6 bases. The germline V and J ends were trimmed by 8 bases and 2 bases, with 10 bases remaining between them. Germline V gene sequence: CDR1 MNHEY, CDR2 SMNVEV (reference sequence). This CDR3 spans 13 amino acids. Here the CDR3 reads CASGGGGNQPQHF. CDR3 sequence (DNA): TGTGCCAGCGGGGGGGGCGGCAATCAGCCCCAGCATTTT.

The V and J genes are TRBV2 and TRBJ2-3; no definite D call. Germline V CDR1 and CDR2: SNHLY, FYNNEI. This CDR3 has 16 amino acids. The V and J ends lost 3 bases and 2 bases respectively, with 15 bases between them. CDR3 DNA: TGTGCCAGCAGTGATGGGCGAACTCCCCCCACAGATACGCAGTATTTT. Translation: CASSDGRTPPTDTQYF. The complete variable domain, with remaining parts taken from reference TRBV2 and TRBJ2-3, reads EPEVTQTPSHQVTQMGQEVILRCVPISNHLYFYWYRQILGQKVEFLVSFYNNEISEKSEIFDDQFSVERPDGSNFTLKIRSTKLEDSAMYFCASSDGRTPPTDTQYFGPGTRLTVL.

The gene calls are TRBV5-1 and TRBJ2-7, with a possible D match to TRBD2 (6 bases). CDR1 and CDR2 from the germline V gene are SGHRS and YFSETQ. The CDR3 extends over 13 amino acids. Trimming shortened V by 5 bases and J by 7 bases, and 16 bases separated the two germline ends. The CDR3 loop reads CASSVGLGGEQYF. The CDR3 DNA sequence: TGCGCCAGCAGTGTTGGGCTCGGGGGTGAGCAGTACTTC.

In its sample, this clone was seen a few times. CDR3 bases: TGTGCCAGCAGCCGGGCTAGCGGGACACGCACAGATACGCAGTATTTT. As protein: CASSRASGTRTDTQYF. The chain couples TRBV3-1 (or the pseudogene TRBV3-2) to TRBJ2-3; 9 bases align to TRBD2. J gave up 1 base and V 4 bases, and 6 bases lay outside the gene matches. CDR3 length: 16 amino acids. Germline V gene data show CDR1 as LGHDT and CDR2 as YNNKEL (reference sequence).

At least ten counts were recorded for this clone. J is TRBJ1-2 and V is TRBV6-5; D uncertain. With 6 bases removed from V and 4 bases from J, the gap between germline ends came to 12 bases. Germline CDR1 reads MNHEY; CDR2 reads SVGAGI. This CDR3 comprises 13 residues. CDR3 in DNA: TGTGCCAGCAGCCCCGGGAGTAGCTATGGCTACACCTTC. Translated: CASSPGSSYGYTF.

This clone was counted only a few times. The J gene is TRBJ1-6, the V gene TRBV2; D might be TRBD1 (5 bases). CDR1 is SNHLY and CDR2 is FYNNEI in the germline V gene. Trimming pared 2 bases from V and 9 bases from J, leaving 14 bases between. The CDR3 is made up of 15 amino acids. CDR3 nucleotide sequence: TGTGCCAGCAGTGAACGGGGGGAAAAACGTTCACCCCTCCACTTT. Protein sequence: CASSERGEKRSPLHF.

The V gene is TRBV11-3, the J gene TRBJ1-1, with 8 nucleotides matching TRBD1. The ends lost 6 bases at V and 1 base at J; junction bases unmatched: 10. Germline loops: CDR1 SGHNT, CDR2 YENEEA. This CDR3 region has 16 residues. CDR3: CASSRGSGGTNTEAFF. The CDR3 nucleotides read TGTGCCAGCAGTCGGGGGTCAGGGGGCACGAACACTGAAGCTTTCTTT. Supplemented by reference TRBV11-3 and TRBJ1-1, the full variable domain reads EAGVVQSPRYKIIEKKQPVAFWCNPISGHNTLYWYLQNLGQGPELLIRYENEEAVDDSQLPKDRFSAERLKGVDSTLKIQPAELGDSAVYLCASSRGSGGTNTEAFFGQGTRLTVV.

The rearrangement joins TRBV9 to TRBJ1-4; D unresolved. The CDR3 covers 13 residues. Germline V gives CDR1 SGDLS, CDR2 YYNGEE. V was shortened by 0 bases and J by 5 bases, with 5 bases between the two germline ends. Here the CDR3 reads CASSVAINEKLFF. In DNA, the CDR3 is TGTGCCAGCAGCGTAGCCATCAATGAAAAACTGTTTTTT.

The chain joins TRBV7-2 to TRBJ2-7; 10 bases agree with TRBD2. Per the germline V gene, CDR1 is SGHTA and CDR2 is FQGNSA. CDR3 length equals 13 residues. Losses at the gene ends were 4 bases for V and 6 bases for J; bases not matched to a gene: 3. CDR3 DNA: TGTGCCAGCAGCTCTAGACTAGCGGGCGAGCAGTACTTC. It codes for CASSSRLAGEQYF.

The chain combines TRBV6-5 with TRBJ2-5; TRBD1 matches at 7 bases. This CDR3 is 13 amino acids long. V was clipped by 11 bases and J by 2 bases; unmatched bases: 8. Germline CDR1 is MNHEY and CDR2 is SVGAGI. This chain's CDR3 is CAGAGTAQETQYF. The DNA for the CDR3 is TGTGCCGGGGCCGGGACAGCGCAAGAGACCCAGTACTTC.

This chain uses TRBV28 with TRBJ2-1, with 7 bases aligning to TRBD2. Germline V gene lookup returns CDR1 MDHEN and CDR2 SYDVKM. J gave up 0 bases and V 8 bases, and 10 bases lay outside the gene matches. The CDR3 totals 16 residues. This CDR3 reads CASSAAGDPSYNEQFF. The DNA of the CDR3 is TGTGCCAGCTCTGCGGCGGGAGACCCCTCCTACAATGAGCAGTTCTTC.

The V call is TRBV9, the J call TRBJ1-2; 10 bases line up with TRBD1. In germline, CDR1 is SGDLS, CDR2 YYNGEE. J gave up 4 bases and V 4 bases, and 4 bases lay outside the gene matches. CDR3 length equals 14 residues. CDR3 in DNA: TGTGCCAGCAGCCCAGGGGACAGGGGCTATGGCTACACCTTC. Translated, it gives CASSPGDRGYGYTF.

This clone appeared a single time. This CDR3 is CATSRDRIGQGEDRYTF. The CDR3 region has the DNA TGTGCCACCAGCAGAGATCGGATAGGACAGGGGGAGGATCGTTACACCTTC. The chain combines TRBV15 with TRBJ1-2; TRBD1 agrees at 10 bases. Germline CDR1 is LNHNV and CDR2 is YYDKDF (reference sequence). V lost 0 bases and J lost 11; bases outside the gene matches: 15. This CDR3 is 17 amino acids long.

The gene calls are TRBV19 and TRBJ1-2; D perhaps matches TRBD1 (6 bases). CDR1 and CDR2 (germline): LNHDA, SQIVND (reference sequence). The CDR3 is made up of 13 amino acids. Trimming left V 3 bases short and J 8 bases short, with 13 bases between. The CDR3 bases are TGTGCCAGTAGTATGAACAGGGTAACCGGCTACACCTTC. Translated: CASSMNRVTGYTF.

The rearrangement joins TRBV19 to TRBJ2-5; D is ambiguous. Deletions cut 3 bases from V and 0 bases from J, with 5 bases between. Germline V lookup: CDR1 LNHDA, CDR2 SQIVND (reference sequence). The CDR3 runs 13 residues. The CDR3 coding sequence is TGTGCCAGTAGTATGTCAGACCAAGAGACCCAGTACTTC. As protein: CASSMSDQETQYF.

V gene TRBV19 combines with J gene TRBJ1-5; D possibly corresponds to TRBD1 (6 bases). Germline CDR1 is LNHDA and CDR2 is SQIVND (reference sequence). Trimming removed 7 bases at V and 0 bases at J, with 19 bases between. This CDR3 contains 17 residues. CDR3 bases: TGTGCCAGTACCCTAGGGGGATCGGGTATTAGCAATCAGCCCCAGCATTTT. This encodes CASTLGGSGISNQPQHF.

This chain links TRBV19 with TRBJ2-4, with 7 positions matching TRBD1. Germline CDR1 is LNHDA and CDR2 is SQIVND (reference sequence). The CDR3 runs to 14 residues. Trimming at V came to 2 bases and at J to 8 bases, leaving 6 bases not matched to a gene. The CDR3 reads CASSIIEGADIQYF. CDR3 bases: TGTGCCAGTAGTATAATCGAGGGGGCGGACATTCAGTACTTC.

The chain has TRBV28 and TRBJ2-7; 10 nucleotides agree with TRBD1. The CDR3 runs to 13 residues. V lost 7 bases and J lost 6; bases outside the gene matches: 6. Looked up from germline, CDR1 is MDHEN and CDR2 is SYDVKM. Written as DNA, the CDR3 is TGTGCCAGCACGACAGGGGGCAAAGGCGAGCAGTACTTC. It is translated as CASTTGGKGEQYF.

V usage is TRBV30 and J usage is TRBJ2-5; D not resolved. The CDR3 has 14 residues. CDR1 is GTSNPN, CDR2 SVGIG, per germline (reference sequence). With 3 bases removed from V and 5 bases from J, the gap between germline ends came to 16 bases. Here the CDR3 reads CAWRPLGVWETQYF. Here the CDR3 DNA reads TGTGCCTGGAGACCCCTGGGCGTCTGGGAGACCCAGTACTTC.